What follows is one T cell receptor beta chain and its context. Its antigen remains unknown. These data originate in a study of OX40 agonist ivuxolimab in advanced cancers. Study summary: In this cohort, patients received ivuxolimab, an agonistic anti-OX40 (CD134) antibody. Participants, 65% to 85% male, averaged 60 years of age, ranging from roughly 23 to 90. Study-wide results and caveats: In the 0.1 to 3.0 mg/kg range, CD4+ and CD8+ blood T cells had expanded clonally by week 6.

Per the germline V gene, CDR1 is MNHEY and CDR2 is SMNVEV (reference sequence). This CDR3 is 14 amino acids long. V was clipped by 6 bases and J by 5 bases, with 14 bases between them. Repertoires were generated with immunoSEQ multiplex PCR, while TCRdb's copy carries only in-frame clones and drops some. The repertoire includes about 58,000 clones, 80% to 90% of them detected once, and around 0.8% sits in the top ten. V usage is TRBV27 and J usage is TRBJ2-1; no firm D call. The sequence was collected from an adult with an advanced solid tumor such as melanoma, head and neck, liver or kidney cancer. The sample was CD4+ or CD8+ T cells sorted from blood, taken in a trial of the OX40 agonist ivuxolimab. The CDR3: CASSQIRGHNEQFF. CDR3 sequence (DNA): TGTGCCAGCAGCCAGATACGTGGGCACAATGAGCAGTTCTTC.